One sample yielded the 2 T cell receptor beta chains listed below, sequenced in a study of CD8 T cells in ankylosing spondylitis listed by TCRdb under 2017. Broader findings and caveats from the paper: A TCR beta motif made up of about eight highly homologous amino acid variants appeared to be characteristic of blood from ankylosing spondylitis patients.

No antigen is known for these receptors. Receptor amplification or capture employed 5' RACE. The reads were generated on an Illumina HiSeq 2500. The public reads were quality trimmed at Q25 with fastp and then assembled into clones with MiXCR by TCRdb, keeping productive beta chains. Rows with a matching CDR3 protein are joined into one entry that keeps the most common DNA and genes. This sample lists 800,000 to 900,000 distinct CDR3 sequences; about 11% were detected once. The ten top clones hold more than 0.5% of the sample. Input material: blood, either unsorted or a sorted T cell fraction (not recorded which). The receptors here all came from a male donor with ankylosing spondylitis.

V and J are TRBV7-2 and TRBJ2-1, with TRBD2 matching 10 bases. CDR3 length: 19 residues. The V and J ends lost 1 base and 7 bases, in that order; junction bases with no gene match: 16. Germline values: CDR1 SGHTA, CDR2 FQGNSA. In DNA form, the CDR3 reads TGTGCCAGCAGCTTAGTCGCCACCCTGGGACTAGCGAGGAAGAATGAGCAGTTCTTC. It encodes CASSLVATLGLARKNEQFF.

The chain couples TRBV6-6 to TRBJ1-5; D is unresolved. Trimming took 2 bases from V and 6 from J, leaving 8 bases between them. From germline, CDR1 is MNHNY and CDR2 SVGAGI (reference sequence). This CDR3 has 13 amino acids. In nucleotides, the CDR3 is TGTGCCAGCAGTTACATGGATGGTCAGCCCCAGCATTTT. Translated, it gives CASSYMDGQPQHF.